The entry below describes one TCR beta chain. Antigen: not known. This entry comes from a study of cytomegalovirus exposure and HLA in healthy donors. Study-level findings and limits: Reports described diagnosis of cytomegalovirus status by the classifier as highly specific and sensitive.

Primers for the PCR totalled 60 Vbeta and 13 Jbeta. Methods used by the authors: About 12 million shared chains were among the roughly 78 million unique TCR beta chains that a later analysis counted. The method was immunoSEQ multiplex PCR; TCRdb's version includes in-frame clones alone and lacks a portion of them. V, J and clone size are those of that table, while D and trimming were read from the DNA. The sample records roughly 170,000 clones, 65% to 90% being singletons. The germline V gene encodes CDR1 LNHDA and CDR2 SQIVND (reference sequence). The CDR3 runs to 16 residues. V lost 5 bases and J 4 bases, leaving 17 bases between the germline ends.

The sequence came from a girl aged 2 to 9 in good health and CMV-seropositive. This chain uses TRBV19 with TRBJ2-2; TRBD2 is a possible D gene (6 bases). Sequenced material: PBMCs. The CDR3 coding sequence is TGTGCCAGTAGTCCTTGGAGGGGTATGGCCACCGGGGAGCTGTTTTTT. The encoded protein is CASSPWRGMATGELFF.